The 17 T cell receptor beta chains presented below share a single source sample, sequenced in a study of post-analysis software for immune sequencing data. Study observations and caveats: When patients were compared with controls, four or five TRBV segments were more frequent, TRBV5-6, TRBV5-1 and TRBV20-1 among them.

Unique-molecular-identifier-tagged TCR beta cDNA libraries were used. A single record per CDR3 protein comes from TCRdb applying MiXCR to the PCR reads. This table has some 700,000 distinct CDR3 sequences, roughly three fifths appearing once. These TCRs' antigens remain unknown. The source material was blood. The origin of the receptors is a girl aged 2 to 10 with multiple sclerosis.

V usage is TRBV6-6 and J usage is TRBJ1-1; D remains unclear. V lost 8 bases and J lost 4, with 11 bases in between. Germline V gene sequence: CDR1 MNHNY, CDR2 SVGAGI (reference sequence). The CDR3 is made up of 12 amino acids. CDR3 in amino acids: CASSHEGTEAFF. CDR3 sequence (DNA): TGTGCCAGCTCACATGAGGGCACTGAAGCTTTCTTT.

This clonotype has a handful of counts. The chain employs TRBV5-1 and TRBJ2-3; tentatively, D is TRBD2 (6 bases). The CDR3 runs 13 residues. Germline values: CDR1 SGHRS, CDR2 YFSETQ. The V and J ends lost 3 bases and 7 bases respectively, with 12 bases between them. The CDR3 nucleotides are TGCGCCAGCAGCTCGGACTATTCCTATACGCAGTATTTT. As protein: CASSSDYSYTQYF.

The chain recombines TRBV2 with TRBJ2-3; TRBD1 is a possible D gene (6 bases). Trimming stripped 6 bases from V and 4 bases from J, with 26 bases between. CDR3 length equals 18 residues. Germline V gene lookup returns CDR1 SNHLY and CDR2 FYNNEI. CDR3 region: CASRPFVLGAGVADTQYF. The CDR3 DNA reads as TGTGCCAGCAGACCTTTCGTGTTGGGGGCAGGAGTCGCAGATACGCAGTATTTT.

The chain employs TRBV11-1 and TRBJ2-1; TRBD2 matches at 15 bases. The CDR3 is 20 residues long. Trimming at V came to 5 bases and at J to 8 bases, leaving 19 bases not matched to a gene. Germline V gene lookup returns CDR1 SGHAT and CDR2 FQDESV (reference sequence). DNA for the CDR3: TGTGCCAGCAGCCCATCTAGGACTAGCGGGAGGGCCGTCTTATACGATGAGCAGTTCTTC. It yields the protein CASSPSRTSGRAVLYDEQFF.

The chain employs TRBV20-1 and TRBJ1-5; TRBD1 matches 7 bases. This CDR3 comprises 15 residues. With 5 bases clipped from V and 0 bases from J, the junction kept 7 bases outside the gene matches. Germline V CDR1 and CDR2: DFQATT, SNEGSKA (reference sequence). CDR3 in amino acids: CSAYSQGLSNQPQHF. The CDR3 region has the DNA TGCAGTGCTTATTCACAGGGGCTTAGCAATCAGCCCCAGCATTTT.

This clonotype occurred a few times. The CDR3 DNA reads as TGTGCCAGCAGTTTAGATTCACCCCTCCACTTT. Its translation: CASSLDSPLHF. The chain links TRBV28 to TRBJ1-6; D call uncertain. V lost 2 bases and J 8 bases, leaving 1 base between the germline ends. Germline CDR1 is MDHEN and CDR2 is SYDVKM. This CDR3 is built from 11 residues.

The chain links TRBV20-1 to TRBJ2-1; D unclear. This CDR3 has 15 amino acids. The ends were cut back, 6 bases at V and 0 bases at J, with 15 bases in the middle. CDR1 and CDR2 from the germline V gene are DFQATT and SNEGSKA (reference sequence). CDR3 region: CSAPRPPSSYNEQFF. The CDR3 DNA reads as TGCAGTGCCCCTCGACCCCCGAGCTCCTACAATGAGCAGTTCTTC.

In its sample, this clonotype was seen a few times. The V gene is TRBV5-1, the J gene TRBJ2-1; TRBD2 matches at 8 bases. Germline V gene data show CDR1 as SGHRS and CDR2 as YFSETQ. The CDR3 runs 15 residues. Trimming at V came to 4 bases and at J to 5 bases, leaving 8 bases not matched to a gene. This chain's CDR3 is CASSGREVPHNEQFF. CDR3 sequence (DNA): TGCGCCAGCAGCGGGCGGGAGGTCCCACACAATGAGCAGTTCTTC. The complete variable domain, with remaining parts taken from reference TRBV5-1 and TRBJ2-1, reads KAGVTQTPRYLIKTRGQQVTLSCSPISGHRSVSWYQQTPGQGLQFLFEYFSETQRNKGNFPGRFSGRQFSNSRSEMNVSTLELGDSALYLCASSGREVPHNEQFFGPGTRLTVL.

The rearrangement uses TRBV5-4 and TRBJ2-7; D is tentatively TRBD1 or TRBD2 (5 bases each). The CDR3 is 14 amino acids. Germline lookup yields CDR1 SGHNT and CDR2 YYREEE (reference sequence). V was shortened by 1 base and J by 4 bases, with 12 bases between the two germline ends. As DNA, the CDR3 is TGTGCCAGCAGCTTGTGGGGGAGCCCATACGAGCAGTACTTC. Amino acid sequence: CASSLWGSPYEQYF.

The gene calls are TRBV6-2 or TRBV6-3 and TRBJ1-1, with D possibly TRBD1 on 6 matching bases. Trimming stripped 4 bases from V and 1 base from J, with 10 bases between. This CDR3 has 14 amino acids. Germline lookup yields CDR1 MNHEY and CDR2 SVGEGT. CDR3 amino acids: CASSFTGWNTEAFF. The CDR3 DNA reads as TGTGCCAGCAGTTTCACAGGGTGGAACACTGAAGCTTTCTTT.

V and J are TRBV20-1 and TRBJ2-1; D is possibly TRBD2 (5 bases). Trimming took 0 bases from V and 2 from J, leaving 17 bases between them. Germline V gene lookup returns CDR1 DFQATT and CDR2 SNEGSKA (reference sequence). The CDR3 sequence is 17 residues long. This CDR3 is CSARDVGKGEPYNEQFF. CDR3 in DNA: TGCAGTGCTAGAGACGTGGGTAAGGGAGAGCCCTACAATGAGCAGTTCTTC.

This clonotype turned up a few times. The V and J genes are TRBV6-6 and TRBJ1-2; weak D call: TRBD1 (5 bases). Germline V lookup: CDR1 MNHNY, CDR2 SVGAGI (reference sequence). Between the trimmed V and J ends, which lost 8 bases and 8 bases, there was a span of 21 bases. The CDR3 has 14 amino acids. CDR3 nucleotide sequence: TGTGCCAGCCTGCAGGGAGGTGGTCTGGGAGGCTACACCTTC. Translated: CASLQGGGLGGYTF.

The V gene is TRBV27, the J gene TRBJ2-2, with TRBD1 matching 7 bases. Unmatched junction bases numbered 7, after V lost 3 bases and J lost 3 bases. The CDR3 has 16 residues. Germline CDR1 and CDR2: MNHEY and SMNVEV (reference sequence). CDR3 amino acids: CASSLETGVDTGELFF. The CDR3 DNA sequence: TGTGCCAGCAGTTTGGAAACAGGGGTCGACACCGGGGAGCTGTTTTTT.

The chain links TRBV24-1 to TRBJ2-5; TRBD1 agrees at 9 bases. The V segment lost 4 bases and the J segment 5 bases; nucleotides outside the gene matches: 7. Germline V gives CDR1 KGHDR, CDR2 SFDVKD. The length of the CDR3 is 15 residues. The CDR3 reads CATSDTGQGLETQYF. In DNA form, the CDR3 reads TGTGCCACCAGTGACACGGGACAGGGACTTGAGACCCAGTACTTC.

J is TRBJ2-5 and V is TRBV29-1; perhaps D is TRBD1 or TRBD2 (6 bases each). V dropped 4 bases and J dropped 2 bases, with 14 bases sitting between them. The CDR3 spans 14 residues. CDR1 and CDR2 (germline): SQVTM, ANQGSEA. CDR3 nucleotide sequence: TGCAGCGTTGCCCGAGGAGGGGGTCAAGAGACCCAGTACTTC. Its protein is CSVARGGGQETQYF.

The table lists this clonotype with a few counts. The chain has TRBV7-9 and TRBJ1-2; D remains ambiguous. The CDR3 spans 14 residues. In germline, CDR1 is SEHNR, CDR2 FQNEAQ (reference sequence). V gave up 2 bases and J gave up 4 bases, with 11 bases separating them. The CDR3 spells CASSLRTPVYGYTF. As DNA, the CDR3 is TGTGCCAGCAGCTTAAGAACGCCTGTCTATGGCTACACCTTC.

The chain joins TRBV12-3 or TRBV12-4 to TRBJ2-5; TRBD2 matches at 12 bases. The ends lost 10 bases at V and 4 bases at J; junction bases unmatched: 4. The CDR3 consists of 13 residues. The CDR3 reads CATSGLAGETQYF. Written as DNA, the CDR3 is TGTGCCACCTCGGGACTAGCGGGAGAGACCCAGTACTTC.